The rows below give T cell receptor beta chains drawn from one sample of a study of T cell repertoires in aging, cancer and after chemotherapy. TCRdb re-called the multiplex PCR reads through MiXCR, storing one row per CDR3 protein. The sample yields just over 1,500 distinct CDR3 sequences, 21% seen once. The specimen sequenced was blood. All receptors derive from a human donor with a solid tumor. The CDR3 runs from the conserved cysteine through the conserved F or W. The order of the fields is V gene, J gene, CDR3 protein.

>TRBV6-1|TRBJ1-1
CASIGQGLPWNTEAFF
>TRBV11-3|TRBJ1-1
CASSLGLNTEAFF
>TRBV5-1|TRBJ1-1
CARSLAGGSVNTEAFF
>TRBV2|TRBJ2-7
CANGQTVEQYF
>TRBV6-1|TRBJ2-7
CASSESGNLYEQYF
>TRBV10-3|TRBJ1-1
CAIGPTGGADPETFF
>TRBV6-2/TRBV6-3|TRBJ1-5
CASTPDSLGNRPQHF
>TRBV6-6|TRBJ1-1
CASSVTANPGTEAFF
>TRBV7-9|TRBJ2-7
CASSLAYYEQYF
>TRBV12-3/TRBV12-4|TRBJ1-4
CASSLGTGKLFF
>TRBV28|TRBJ2-7
CASNQGVRSYEQYF
>TRBV29-1|TRBJ1-2
CSGTGGGYTF
>TRBV15|TRBJ1-4
CATSPHPGTLGEKLFF
>TRBV11-2|TRBJ2-2
CAGSGIDGELFF
>TRBV11-2|TRBJ2-3
CASSWSEDTQYF
>TRBV6-5|TRBJ1-4
CASSYNTQGRMDEKLFF
>TRBV18|TRBJ2-1
CASSPNSGAGVRNEQFF
>TRBV6-1|TRBJ1-2
CASSLYGYTF
>TRBV6-5|TRBJ2-7
CASLGQGTGEQYF
>TRBV4-3|TRBJ1-1
CASSQDQAGMTEAFF
>TRBV7-9|TRBJ2-1
CASTLDLDNEQFF
>TRBV12-3/TRBV12-4|TRBJ2-1
CASSPGLAGRHNEQFF
>TRBV5-4|TRBJ2-1
CASSFGESSYNEQFF
>TRBV30|TRBJ2-7
CAWTLAGVGEQYF
>TRBV20-1|TRBJ1-2
CSARDRRGRNGYTF
>TRBV10-2|TRBJ2-7
CASSGTGDEQYF
>TRBV19|TRBJ2-1
CASSRTSGDYNEQFF
>TRBV4-3|TRBJ1-5
CASSQDQPQHF
>TRBV29-1|TRBJ1-1
CSVGRTEAFF
>TRBV5-5|TRBJ1-2
CASSLERQSFYGYTF
>TRBV11-1|TRBJ2-7
CASSLLAGDLGEQYF
>TRBV6-4|TRBJ2-1
CASSGIAGGPFGEQFF
>TRBV25-1|TRBJ2-5
CASKGRLETQYF
>TRBV7-5|TRBJ1-1
CISVPAAQARGQPNTEAFF
>TRBV24-1|TRBJ1-5
CATNGGSNQPQHF
>TRBV19|TRBJ2-7
CASSIRESGYEQYF
>TRBV20-1|TRBJ2-7
CSATPPRGYEQYF
>TRBV7-2|TRBJ2-3
CASRAGRRGTDTQYF
>TRBV24-1|TRBJ2-1
CATSVSGVDEQFF
>TRBV7-2|TRBJ2-7
CASSLGGGGSYEQYF
>TRBV5-1|TRBJ1-4
CASSLVGQGEKLFF
>TRBV14|TRBJ2-1
CASSHWASNEQFF
>TRBV6-5|TRBJ1-5
CASSPQGIPQPQHF